This entry lists 25 T cell receptor beta chains sequenced from one sample in a study of blood T cells in healthy people across ages. Primers used in a second PCR of roughly 7 to 11 cycles were a sample-barcoded 5' primer and a J-beta primer mix. TCRdb independently ran MiXCR on the 5' RACE reads; one entry per CDR3 protein. The sample lists some 940,000 distinct CDR3 sequences, almost 30% seen once, with around 9.6% in the top ten. The same sample was also studied in work on T cells of mothers and their children.

Sequenced: blood. The receptors here all came from a woman between 40 and 55 years old in good health.

In regard to this clonotype: The junction shows a germline mismatch at one end, possibly a read error. The V call is TRBV18, the J call TRBJ2-1; the D gene could be TRBD1 or TRBD2 (5 bases each). Germline values: CDR1 KGHSH, CDR2 LQKENI. The CDR3 has 14 residues. The CDR3 here is CTSSSGHWENEQFF. Written as DNA, the CDR3 is TGTACCAGCTCATCGGGGCACTGGGAGAATGAGCAGTTCTTC.

Many counts were recorded for this clonotype. At one end the junction does not follow the germline gene, possibly because of a read error. This chain links TRBV20-1 with TRBJ2-3, with no clear D. The germline gives CDR1 DFQATT, CDR2 SNEGSKA (reference sequence). The CDR3 length is 12 residues. In DNA form, the CDR3 reads TGCAGCGCTACTGACAACACAGATACGCAGTATTTT. Translation gives CSATDNTDTQYF.

Turning to this clonotype: Being one base from a much bigger clone, this may be a read error. This chain connects TRBV27 to TRBJ2-6; possibly TRBD1 for D (5 bases). CDR1 and CDR2 from the germline V gene are MNHEY and SMNVEV (reference sequence). The CDR3 is 13 residues long. DNA of the CDR3: TGTGCCAGCAGTTTAAATGGGGCCAACGTCCGGACTTTC. It is translated as CASSLNGANVRTF.

This clonotype came up many times. This sequence joins TRBV5-1 and TRBJ2-7; D may match TRBD1 or TRBD2 (5 bases each). CDR1 is SGHRS and CDR2 is YFSETQ in the germline V gene. Trimming cost V 4 bases and J 0 bases, with 8 bases left between them. The CDR3 has 13 amino acids. The CDR3 loop is CASSEGTSYEQYF. The CDR3 region has the DNA TGCGCCAGCAGCGAAGGGACCTCCTACGAGCAGTACTTC.

The chain's CDR3 is CASSHGQGVYERYF. Written as DNA, the CDR3 is TGCGCCAGCAGCCATGGACAGGGCGTCTACGAGCGGTACTTC. The chain carries TRBV5-1 and TRBJ2-5, with 8 bases that match TRBD1. The ends lost 4 bases at V and 13 bases at J; junction bases unmatched: 15. Germline loops: CDR1 SGHRS, CDR2 YFSETQ. This CDR3 spans 14 amino acids.

This clonotype was counted a few times. V usage is TRBV11-2 and J usage is TRBJ2-1; D is perhaps TRBD2 (6 bases). The V end was cut by 5 bases, the J end by 9 bases, with 11 bases between. This CDR3 region has 12 residues. Germline V gene sequence: CDR1 SGHAT, CDR2 FQNNGV. CDR3 sequence: CASSTWDFEQFF. The CDR3 region has the DNA TGTGCCAGCAGCACCTGGGACTTTGAGCAGTTCTTC.

This clonotype turned up a few times. The CDR3 loop is CASAPGIYTGELFF. CDR3 nucleotide sequence: TGTGCTAGCGCCCCAGGGATCTACACCGGGGAGCTGTTTTTT. The chain recombines TRBV12-5 with TRBJ2-2, with D perhaps TRBD1 (5 bases). Germline V lookup: CDR1 LGHNT, CDR2 FRNRAP. The CDR3 sequence is 14 residues long. V was trimmed by 9 bases and J by 3 bases, leaving 14 bases between them.

V gene TRBV28 combines with J gene TRBJ2-5; D is perhaps TRBD2 (6 bases). CDR1 and CDR2 from the germline V gene are MDHEN and SYDVKM. The ends were cut back, 3 bases at V and 2 bases at J, with 13 bases in the middle. The CDR3 contains 15 residues. The CDR3 DNA is TGTGCCAGCAGTTTGGAGCCTAGCGCACAAGAGACCCAGTACTTC. Encoded protein: CASSLEPSAQETQYF. Full variable domain (remainder filled in from reference TRBV28 and TRBJ2-5): DVKVTQSSRYLVKRTGEKVFLECVQDMDHENMFWYRQDPGLGLRLIYFSYDVKMKEKGDIPEGYSVSREKKERFSLILESASTNQTSMYLCASSLEPSAQETQYFGPGTRLLVL.

The chain uses TRBV27 and TRBJ2-7; 10 nucleotides line up with TRBD1. CDR1 is MNHEY, CDR2 SMNVEV, per germline (reference sequence). The CDR3 sequence is 18 residues long. The ends lost 5 bases at V and 3 bases at J; junction bases unmatched: 16. The CDR3 spells CASSPLTGTGVFGYEQYF. The CDR3 coding sequence is TGTGCCAGCAGTCCCTTGACCGGGACAGGGGTGTTCGGCTACGAGCAGTACTTC.

This clonotype was picked up many times. The chain joins TRBV4-1 to TRBJ2-7; no definite D call. Germline lookup yields CDR1 MGHRA and CDR2 YSYEKL. The V end lost 1 base, the J end lost 0 bases, and 10 bases lay between the germline ends. The CDR3 consists of 15 residues. In nucleotides, the CDR3 is TGCGCCAGCAGCCAAGCGGTAACCAGCTCCTACGAGCAGTACTTC. This codes for CASSQAVTSSYEQYF.

To note about this clonotype: A junction end diverges from the germline sequence, so it may reflect a read error. This chain joins TRBV7-3 and TRBJ1-1; no clear D gene. CDR1 and CDR2 from the germline V gene are SGHTA and FQGTGA. There are 14 residues in the CDR3. CDR3 bases: TGTGCCAGCAACTTAAATTCGAGCAAGACTGAAGCTTTCTTT. It codes for CASNLNSSKTEAFF.

The chain carries TRBV28 and TRBJ2-3, with D possibly being TRBD2 (6 bases). This CDR3 has 14 amino acids. The germline CDR1 and CDR2 sequences are MDHEN and SYDVKM. Trimming took off 6 bases at V and 4 bases at J, with 14 bases between the two ends. CDR3 amino acids: CASSESGGSDTQYF. CDR3 nucleotide sequence: TGTGCCAGCAGCGAAAGTGGGGGGTCAGATACGCAGTATTTT.

The chain employs TRBV2 and TRBJ1-2; 7 bases align to TRBD1. V shed 9 bases, J shed 2 bases, and the junction held 9 bases outside the gene matches. In germline, CDR1 is SNHLY, CDR2 FYNNEI. The CDR3 is made up of 14 amino acids. The CDR3 DNA sequence: TGTGCCAGACGCCATGGACAGGTGAACTATGGCTACACCTTC. It codes for CARRHGQVNYGYTF. Full variable domain (remainder filled in from reference TRBV2 and TRBJ1-2): EPEVTQTPSHQVTQMGQEVILRCVPISNHLYFYWYRQILGQKVEFLVSFYNNEISEKSEIFDDQFSVERPDGSNFTLKIRSTKLEDSAMYFCARRHGQVNYGYTFGSGTRLTVV.

This clonotype was counted at least ten times. The chain links TRBV29-1 to TRBJ2-7; D perhaps matches TRBD2 (6 bases). CDR1 is SQVTM, CDR2 ANQGSEA, per germline. CDR3 length: 11 amino acids. Trimming pared 3 bases from V and 4 bases from J, leaving 7 bases between. CDR3 bases: TGCAGCGTTGAGCGGGAATACGAGCAGTACTTC. This codes for CSVEREYEQYF.

This clonotype was counted a single time. V and J are TRBV29-1 and TRBJ2-5, with a possible D match to TRBD1 (6 bases). This CDR3 has 16 residues. Germline V gene sequence: CDR1 SQVTM, CDR2 ANQGSEA. Trimming stripped 0 bases from V and 3 bases from J, with 17 bases between. CDR3 coding DNA: TGCAGCGTTGAAGATAGGGGGAGAACCGGGAAAGAGACCCAGTACTTC. Protein product: CSVEDRGRTGKETQYF.

DNA of the CDR3: TGTGCCAGCAGTGCCTCGGGGACAGGGTGGCATGGCTACACCTTC. This gives the protein CASSASGTGWHGYTF. The V and J genes are TRBV25-1 and TRBJ1-2; 9 bases agree with TRBD1. The length of the CDR3 is 15 residues. Germline trimming cut 4 bases from V and 6 bases from J; bases unmatched to any gene: 9. CDR1 is MGHDK and CDR2 is SYGVNS in the germline V gene.

For this clonotype: At one of its ends the junction is not consistent with the germline gene, which may arise from a read error. The V call is TRBV11-2, the J call TRBJ2-1, with 13 bases identical to TRBD2. CDR1 and CDR2 from the germline V gene are SGHAT and FQNNGV. This CDR3 has 15 residues. The CDR3 loop reads CANSRTSGGYNEQFF. Written as DNA, the CDR3 is TGTGCCAACAGCCGGACTAGCGGGGGATACAATGAGCAGTTCTTC.

This clonotype was counted between two and nine times. The CDR3 sequence is CASSFGIAGGMKTQYF. CDR3 nucleotides: TGTGCCAGCAGTTTCGGTATAGCGGGGGGGATGAAGACCCAGTACTTC. J is TRBJ2-5 and V is TRBV28; 11 nucleotides align to TRBD2. CDR1 MDHEN and CDR2 SYDVKM come from the germline V gene. The trim removed 3 bases at V and 6 bases at J, leaving 9 bases unmatched. There are 16 residues in the CDR3.

At least ten counts were recorded for this clonotype. With a much larger clone just one base away, this may be a read error. The chain combines TRBV7-2 with TRBJ1-2, with 9 bases lining up with TRBD1. J lost 4 bases, V lost 5 bases, and 2 bases had no gene match. Germline CDR1 is SGHTA and CDR2 is FQGNSA. This CDR3 has 13 residues. The CDR3 reads CASSAGQGYGYTF. For the CDR3, the DNA is TGTGCCAGCAGCGCGGGACAGGGCTATGGCTACACCTTC.

The V call is TRBV10-3, the J call TRBJ2-1, with D possibly matching TRBD1 (6 bases). Germline CDR1 reads ENHRY; CDR2 reads SYGVKD. The CDR3 loop spans 15 amino acids. Trimming shortened V by 3 bases and J by 9 bases, and 18 bases separated the two germline ends. The CDR3 coding sequence is TGTGCCATCAGTGACCGGGACAAGTCTGTGCTTGAGCAGTTCTTC. It encodes CAISDRDKSVLEQFF.

This clonotype was seen a handful of times. The gene calls are TRBV3-1 and TRBJ1-2; no clear D gene. Trimming removed 7 bases from V and 2 bases from J, with 17 bases in between. The CDR3 length is 15 residues. Germline CDR1 and CDR2: LGHDT and YNNKEL (reference sequence). The DNA for the CDR3 is TGTGCCAGCAAGGGAAGCGAAGGGCGGAACTATGGCTACACCTTC. Translation gives CASKGSEGRNYGYTF.

The chain recombines TRBV28 with TRBJ1-1, with D unresolved. The V and J ends lost 11 bases and 11 bases respectively, with 12 bases between them. The V gene's germline CDR1 is MDHEN and CDR2 SYDVKM. The CDR3 is 9 residues long. The CDR3 DNA sequence: TGTGCCGCGGGATCGGGTGCTTTCTTT. It is translated as CAAGSGAFF.

CDR3 in amino acids: CSATDLDPSSYEQYF. The CDR3 nucleotides read TGCAGTGCTACCGACTTGGACCCGAGCTCCTACGAGCAGTACTTC. This chain connects TRBV20-1 to TRBJ2-7; D call uncertain. With 4 bases removed from V and 0 bases from J, the gap between germline ends came to 16 bases. Germline lookup yields CDR1 DFQATT and CDR2 SNEGSKA (reference sequence). The CDR3 has 15 residues.

This clonotype was observed many times. The J gene is TRBJ2-7, the V gene TRBV6-2 or TRBV6-3; possibly TRBD1 for D (6 bases). The germline gives CDR1 MNHEY, CDR2 SVGEGT. V gave up 2 bases and J gave up 3 bases, with 23 bases separating them. The length of the CDR3 is 18 residues. CDR3 in DNA: TGTGCCAGCAGTTACGACGGGACACTCGTCCAAGGATACTACGAGCAGTACTTC. As protein: CASSYDGTLVQGYYEQYF.

This clonotype was seen a handful of times. One end of the junction fails to match germline, which may point to a read error. V is TRBV6-1 and J is TRBJ2-3, with 12 nucleotides matching TRBD2. The CDR3 runs 15 residues. The germline V gene encodes CDR1 MNHNS and CDR2 SASEGT. The CDR3 DNA sequence: TGTGCCGGCAGTGCTAGCGGGGGGGCTTCAGATACGCAGTATTTT. This codes for CAGSASGGASDTQYF.